Below, one T cell receptor (beta chain) is given with its context. Its matching antigen is unknown. Primers for the PCR totalled 60 Vbeta and 13 Jbeta. The data were produced by immunoSEQ multiplex PCR, yet TCRdb's version contains in-frame clones alone and is incomplete. Of 150,000 to 200,000 clones listed, 79% are singletons. The germline gives CDR1 GTSNPN, CDR2 SVGIG (reference sequence). V shed 8 bases and J shed 8 bases, with 16 bases lying between them. The CDR3 consists of 12 residues. These data originate in a study of cytomegalovirus exposure and HLA in healthy donors. Points from the study as a whole: In an earlier analysis, in 587 donors, most V segments appeared productive either ~90% or ~30% of the time. There were several of the most significant clusters that appeared linked to common viral pathogens in a later analysis.

The sequencing input was PBMCs. The chain carries TRBV30 and TRBJ2-1; D not resolved. The TCR was taken from a middle-aged woman in good health and CMV-seronegative. CDR3 in DNA: TGTGCCGGCGACCAGGTGGCCGATGAGCAGTTCTTC. Protein product: CAGDQVADEQFF. The full variable domain, rest sourced from reference TRBV30 and TRBJ2-1, is SQTIHQWPATLVQPVGSPLSLECTVEGTSNPNLYWYRQAAGRGLQLLFYSVGIGQISSEVPQNLSASRPQDRQFILSSKKLLLSDSGFYLCAGDQVADEQFFGPGTRLTVL.